This T cell receptor (beta chain) was identified during a study of T cells after yellow fever vaccination. Across the whole study: The SMART-Seq v4 Ultra Low Input method served to prepare the low-cell-number fractions.

The CDR3 is 15 residues long. CDR1 is LGHNA and CDR2 is YSLEER in the germline V gene. Trimming removed 0 bases at V and 2 bases at J, with 8 bases between. This clonotype was observed many times. Researchers made TCR cDNA using 5'RACE template switching, and this step added a universal primer site and UMIs. TCRdb called the 5' RACE reads again in MiXCR, with one record for every CDR3 protein. This table holds roughly 50,000 distinct CDR3 sequences, 6% to 8% found once. This sequence joins TRBV4-3 and TRBJ1-5; D remains unclear. The input for sequencing was CD8+ T cells sorted from PBMCs, taken approximately 15 days after the first yellow fever vaccination. This clonotype originated in a man aged 18 to 30 who received the YFV17D yellow fever vaccine. CDR3 sequence reads: CASSQDRFGNQPQHF. The CDR3, as DNA: TGCGCCAGCAGCCAAGACAGGTTTGGCAATCAGCCCCAGCATTTT.